This T cell receptor beta chain comes out of a study of blood T cell repertoires in COVID-19. Study-level information: Sources were T cells, B-cell-depleted T cells, or PBMCs; the material itself was cDNA or gDNA.

The ends were cut back, 6 bases at V and 10 bases at J, with 12 bases in the middle. Germline V gives CDR1 MNHEY, CDR2 SMNVEV (reference sequence). This CDR3 contains 12 residues. In the original analysis: Amplification of reference gene primers provided the estimated nucleated cell counts. Method: immunoSEQ multiplex PCR; TCRdb's copy keeps in-frame clones and lacks some. The DNA gave D and trimming, while V, J and clone size come from that table. The sample contains roughly 100,000 clones, 71% of which appear only once. The source of this sequence is a human donor with acute or convalescent COVID-19. The donor label of this sample is uncertain. The V gene is TRBV27, the J gene TRBJ1-4, with D tentatively TRBD1 (5 bases). Sequences were obtained from peripheral blood. CDR3 sequence (DNA): TGTGCCAGCAGAACCTACCAGGGAAAACTGTTTTTT. This encodes CASRTYQGKLFF. The variable domain in full, completed from reference TRBV27 and TRBJ1-4, reads EAQVTQNPRYLITVTGKKLTVTCSQNMNHEYMSWYRQDPGLGLRQIYYSMNVEVTDKGDVPEGYKVSRKEKRNFPLILESPSPNQTSLYFCASRTYQGKLFFGSGTQLSVL.